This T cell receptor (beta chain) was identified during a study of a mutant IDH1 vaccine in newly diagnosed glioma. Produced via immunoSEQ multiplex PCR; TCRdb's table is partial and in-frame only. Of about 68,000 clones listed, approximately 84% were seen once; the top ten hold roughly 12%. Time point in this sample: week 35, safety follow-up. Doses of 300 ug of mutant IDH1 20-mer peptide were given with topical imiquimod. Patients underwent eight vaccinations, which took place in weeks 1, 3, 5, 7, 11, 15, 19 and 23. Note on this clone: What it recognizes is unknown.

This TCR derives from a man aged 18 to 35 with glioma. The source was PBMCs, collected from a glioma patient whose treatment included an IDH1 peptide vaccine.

The CDR3 coding sequence is TGTGCCAGTAGTATTGCTGCGTCGAGGCCCACAGATACGCAGTATTTT. It encodes CASSIAASRPTDTQYF. The V gene is TRBV19, the J gene TRBJ2-3; D gene uncertain. Germline values: CDR1 LNHDA, CDR2 SQIVND (reference sequence). V dropped 3 bases and J dropped 2 bases, with 15 bases sitting between them. This CDR3 is built from 16 residues. Full variable domain (remainder filled in from reference TRBV19 and TRBJ2-3): DGGITQSPKYLFRKEGQNVTLSCEQNLNHDAMYWYRQDPGQGLRLIYYSQIVNDFQKGDIAEGYSVSREKKESFPLTVTSAQKNPTAFYLCASSIAASRPTDTQYFGPGTRLTVL.